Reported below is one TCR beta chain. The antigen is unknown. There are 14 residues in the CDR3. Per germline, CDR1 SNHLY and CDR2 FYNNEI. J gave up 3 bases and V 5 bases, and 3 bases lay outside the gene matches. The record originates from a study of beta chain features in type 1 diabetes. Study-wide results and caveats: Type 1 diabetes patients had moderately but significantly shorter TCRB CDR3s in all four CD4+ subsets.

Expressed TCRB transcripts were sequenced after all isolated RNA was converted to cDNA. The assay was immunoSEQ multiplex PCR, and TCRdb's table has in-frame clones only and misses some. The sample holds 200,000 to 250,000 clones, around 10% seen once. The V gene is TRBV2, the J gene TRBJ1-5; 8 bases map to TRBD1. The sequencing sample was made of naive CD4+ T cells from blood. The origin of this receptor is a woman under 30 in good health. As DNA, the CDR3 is TGTGCCAGCAGTCGGGACAGGCTCAATCAGCCCCAGCATTTT. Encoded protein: CASSRDRLNQPQHF.